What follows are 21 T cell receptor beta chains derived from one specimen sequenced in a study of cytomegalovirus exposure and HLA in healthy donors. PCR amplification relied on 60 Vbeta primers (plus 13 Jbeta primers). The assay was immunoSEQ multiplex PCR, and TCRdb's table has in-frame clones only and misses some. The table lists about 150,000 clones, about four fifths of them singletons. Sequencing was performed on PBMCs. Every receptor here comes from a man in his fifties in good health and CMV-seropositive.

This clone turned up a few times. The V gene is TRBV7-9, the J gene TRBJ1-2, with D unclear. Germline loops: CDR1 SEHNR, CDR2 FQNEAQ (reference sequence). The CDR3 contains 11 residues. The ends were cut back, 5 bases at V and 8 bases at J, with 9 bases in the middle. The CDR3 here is CASSPPEGYTF. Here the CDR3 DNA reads TGTGCCAGCAGCCCTCCTGAGGGCTACACCTTC.

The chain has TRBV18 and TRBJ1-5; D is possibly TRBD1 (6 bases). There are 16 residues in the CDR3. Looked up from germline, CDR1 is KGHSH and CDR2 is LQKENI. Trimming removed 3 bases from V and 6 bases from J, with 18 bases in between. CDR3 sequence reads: CASSPGGGGGGQPQHF. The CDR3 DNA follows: TGTGCCAGCTCACCCGGAGGAGGGGGAGGGGGTCAGCCCCAGCATTTT.

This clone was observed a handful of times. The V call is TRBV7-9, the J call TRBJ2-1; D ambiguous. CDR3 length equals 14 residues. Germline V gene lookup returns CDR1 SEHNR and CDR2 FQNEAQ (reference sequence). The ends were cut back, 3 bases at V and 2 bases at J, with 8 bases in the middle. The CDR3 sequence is CASSFTDTYNEQFF. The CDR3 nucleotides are TGTGCCAGCAGCTTTACTGATACCTACAATGAGCAGTTCTTC.

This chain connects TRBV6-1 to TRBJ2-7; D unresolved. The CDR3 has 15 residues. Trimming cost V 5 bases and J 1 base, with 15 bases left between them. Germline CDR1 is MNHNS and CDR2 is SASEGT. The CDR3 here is CASSFLTQQSYEQYF. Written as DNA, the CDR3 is TGTGCCAGCAGTTTCCTAACACAGCAATCCTACGAGCAGTACTTC.

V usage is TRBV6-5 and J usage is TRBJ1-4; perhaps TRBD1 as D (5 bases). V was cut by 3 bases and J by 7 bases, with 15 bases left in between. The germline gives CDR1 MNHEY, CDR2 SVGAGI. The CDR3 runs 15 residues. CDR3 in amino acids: CASSYRGGWSEKLFF. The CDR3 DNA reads TGTGCCAGCAGTTATCGGGGGGGTTGGAGTGAAAAACTGTTTTTT.

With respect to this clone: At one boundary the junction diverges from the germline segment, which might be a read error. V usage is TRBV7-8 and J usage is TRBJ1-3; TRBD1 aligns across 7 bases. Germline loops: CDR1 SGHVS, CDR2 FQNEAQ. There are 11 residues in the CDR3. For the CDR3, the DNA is TGTGCCAGCAGCCCTGGGACAGTTCAAATTTTT. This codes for CASSPGTVQIF.

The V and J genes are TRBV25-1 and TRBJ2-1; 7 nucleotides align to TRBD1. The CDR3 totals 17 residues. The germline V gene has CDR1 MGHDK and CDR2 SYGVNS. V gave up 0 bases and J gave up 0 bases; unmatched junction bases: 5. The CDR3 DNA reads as TGTGCCAGCAGTGAATATACAGGGGTTTTCTCCTACAATGAGCAGTTCTTC. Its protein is CASSEYTGVFSYNEQFF. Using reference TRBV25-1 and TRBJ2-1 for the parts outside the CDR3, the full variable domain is EADIYQTPRYLVIGTGKKITLECSQTMGHDKMYWYQQDPGMELHLIHYSYGVNSTEKGDLSSESTVSRIRTEHFPLTLESARPSHTSQYLCASSEYTGVFSYNEQFFGPGTRLTVL.

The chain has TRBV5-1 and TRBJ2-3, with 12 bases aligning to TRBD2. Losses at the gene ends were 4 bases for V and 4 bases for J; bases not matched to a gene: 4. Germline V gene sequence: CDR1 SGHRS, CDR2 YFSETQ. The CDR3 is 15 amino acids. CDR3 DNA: TGCGCCAGCAGCCTACTAGCGGGAGGTTCAGATACGCAGTATTTT. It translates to CASSLLAGGSDTQYF.

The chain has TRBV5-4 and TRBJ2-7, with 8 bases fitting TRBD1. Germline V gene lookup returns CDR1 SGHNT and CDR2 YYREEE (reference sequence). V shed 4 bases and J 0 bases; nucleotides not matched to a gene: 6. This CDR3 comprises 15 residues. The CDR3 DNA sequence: TGTGCCAGCAGCGGGGGACAGGTTAGCTCCTACGAGCAGTACTTC. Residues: CASSGGQVSSYEQYF.

CDR3 loop: CASSAGPDYEQYF. The DNA of the CDR3 is TGCGCCAGCAGCGCCGGACCGGACTACGAGCAGTACTTC. J is TRBJ2-5 and V is TRBV10-1; D not resolved. The last part of the DNA fits TRBJ2-7 better; the J call may be wrong. There are 13 residues in the CDR3. Germline V gene sequence: CDR1 WNHNN, CDR2 SYGVQD (reference sequence).

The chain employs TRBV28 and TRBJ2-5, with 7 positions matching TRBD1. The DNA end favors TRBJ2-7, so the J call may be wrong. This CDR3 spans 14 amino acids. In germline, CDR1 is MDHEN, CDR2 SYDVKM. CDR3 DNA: TGTGCCAGCAGTATCCCCGGGACAGCCTACGAGCAGTACTTC. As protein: CASSIPGTAYEQYF.

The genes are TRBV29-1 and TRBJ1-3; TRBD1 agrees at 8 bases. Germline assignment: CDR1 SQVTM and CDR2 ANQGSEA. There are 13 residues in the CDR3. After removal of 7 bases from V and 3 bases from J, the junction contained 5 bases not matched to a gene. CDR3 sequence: CSAGQGNGNTIYF. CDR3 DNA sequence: TGCAGCGCCGGACAGGGCAATGGAAACACCATATATTTT.

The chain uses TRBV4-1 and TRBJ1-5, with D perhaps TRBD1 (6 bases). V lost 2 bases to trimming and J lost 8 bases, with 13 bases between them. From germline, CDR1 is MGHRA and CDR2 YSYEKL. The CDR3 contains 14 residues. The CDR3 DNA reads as TGCGCCAGCAGCCAACCGGGACACGGGGAGCCCCAGCATTTT. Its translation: CASSQPGHGEPQHF.

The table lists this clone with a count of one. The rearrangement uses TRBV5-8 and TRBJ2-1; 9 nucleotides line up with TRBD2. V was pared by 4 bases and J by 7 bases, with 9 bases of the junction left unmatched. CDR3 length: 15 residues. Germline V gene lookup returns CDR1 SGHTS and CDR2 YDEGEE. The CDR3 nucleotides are TGTGCCAGCAGCCCGGGGGAGCGGGAGGTAAATGAGCAGTTCTTC. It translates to CASSPGEREVNEQFF.

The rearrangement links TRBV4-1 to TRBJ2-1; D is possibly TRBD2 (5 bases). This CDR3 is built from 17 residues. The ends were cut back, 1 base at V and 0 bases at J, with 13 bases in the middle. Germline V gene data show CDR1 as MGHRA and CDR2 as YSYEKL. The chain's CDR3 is CASSQGGGGFSYNEQFF. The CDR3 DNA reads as TGCGCCAGCAGCCAAGGGGGTGGAGGATTCTCCTACAATGAGCAGTTCTTC.

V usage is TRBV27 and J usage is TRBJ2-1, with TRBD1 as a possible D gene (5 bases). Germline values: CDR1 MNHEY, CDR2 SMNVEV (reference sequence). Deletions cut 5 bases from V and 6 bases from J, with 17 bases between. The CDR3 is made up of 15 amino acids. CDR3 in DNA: TGTGCCAGCAGTCCCTTAAGGGGCCCTGGCAATGAGCAGTTCTTC. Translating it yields CASSPLRGPGNEQFF.

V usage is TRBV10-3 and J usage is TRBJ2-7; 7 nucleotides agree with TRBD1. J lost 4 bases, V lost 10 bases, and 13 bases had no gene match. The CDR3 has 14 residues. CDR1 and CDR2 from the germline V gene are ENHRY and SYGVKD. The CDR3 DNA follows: TGTGCCAGCCGGGACAGCAGTTCTCGGTACGAGCAGTACTTC. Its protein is CASRDSSSRYEQYF.

Here the CDR3 DNA reads TGTGCCAGCAGCTTGGCGACAGGGGTCGAGCAGTACTTC. This encodes CASSLATGVEQYF. This rearrangement joins TRBV5-4 to TRBJ2-7; 8 nucleotides align to TRBD1. CDR1 is SGHNT and CDR2 is YYREEE in the germline V gene (reference sequence). With V trimmed by 0 bases and J by 6 bases, 2 bases remained unmatched. The CDR3 totals 13 residues.

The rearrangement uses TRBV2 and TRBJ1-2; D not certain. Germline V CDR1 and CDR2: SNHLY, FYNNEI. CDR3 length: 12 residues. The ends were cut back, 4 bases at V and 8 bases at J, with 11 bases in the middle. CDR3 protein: CASSARGNGYTF. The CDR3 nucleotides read TGTGCCAGCAGTGCAAGAGGGAACGGCTACACCTTC.

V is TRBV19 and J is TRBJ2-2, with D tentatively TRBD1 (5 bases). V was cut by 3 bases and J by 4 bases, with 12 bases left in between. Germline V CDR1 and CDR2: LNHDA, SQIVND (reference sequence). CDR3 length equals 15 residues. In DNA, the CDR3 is TGTGCCAGTAGTATTGCAGGGTTTGGCACCGGGGAGCTGTTTTTT. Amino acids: CASSIAGFGTGELFF.

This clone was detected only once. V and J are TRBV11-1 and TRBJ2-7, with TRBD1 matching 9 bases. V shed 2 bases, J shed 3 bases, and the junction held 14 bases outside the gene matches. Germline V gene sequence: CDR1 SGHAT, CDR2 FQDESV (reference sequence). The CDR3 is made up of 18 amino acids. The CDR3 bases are TGTGCCAGCAGCTTAATGGGACAGGGCTCTCAAAGGGGCTACGAGCAGTACTTC. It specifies CASSLMGQGSQRGYEQYF.